Below, one T cell receptor beta chain is given with its context. Here immunoSEQ multiplex PCR was the method, and the copy in TCRdb shows in-frame clones only, minus some. This table holds 50,000 or so clones, about 92% found once. This entry comes from a study of T cell changes during pregnancy in multiple sclerosis. V trimming: 4 bases; J trimming: 4 bases; junction bases outside the gene matches: 6. Per germline, CDR1 SGHDN and CDR2 FVKESK. The CDR3 is made up of 15 amino acids. The chain uses TRBV14 and TRBJ1-4; the match to TRBD1 covers 7 bases. This specimen consisted of CD4+ T cells from peripheral blood mononuclear cells, obtained in the third trimester of pregnancy. This clonotype originated in a female donor with multiple sclerosis, enrolled in a pregnancy study. In nucleotides, the CDR3 is TGTGCCAGCAGCCTCAGGGACAGTTATAATGAAAAACTGTTTTTT. Amino acid sequence: CASSLRDSYNEKLFF.